The 22 T cell receptor beta chains below were found in one sample sequenced in a study of cytomegalovirus exposure and HLA in healthy donors. TCRdb keeps only in-frame clones here, not all; method: immunoSEQ multiplex PCR. The sample has more than 85,000 clones, roughly nine tenths seen once. The sample consisted of PBMCs. These receptors were obtained from a woman in her late teens or twenties in good health and CMV-seronegative.

This clone was counted once. J is TRBJ1-3 and V is TRBV2, with D maybe TRBD1 (5 bases). Germline CDR1 is SNHLY and CDR2 is FYNNEI. V lost 3 bases to trimming and J lost 3 bases, with 9 bases between them. The CDR3 sequence is 14 residues long. The CDR3 loop reads CASSEGQYGNTIYF. DNA for the CDR3: TGTGCCAGCAGTGAGGGGCAGTATGGAAACACCATATATTTT. Drawing the rest from reference TRBV2 and TRBJ1-3, the complete variable domain is EPEVTQTPSHQVTQMGQEVILRCVPISNHLYFYWYRQILGQKVEFLVSFYNNEISEKSEIFDDQFSVERPDGSNFTLKIRSTKLEDSAMYFCASSEGQYGNTIYFGEGSWLTVV.

V usage is TRBV29-1 and J usage is TRBJ2-1; the match to TRBD2 covers 9 bases. The ends lost 5 bases at V and 10 bases at J; junction bases unmatched: 21. Germline V CDR1 and CDR2: SQVTM, ANQGSEA. The CDR3 loop spans 17 amino acids. CDR3 loop: CSVSDPLVAGDTKEQFF. CDR3 DNA: TGCAGCGTTTCTGACCCCTTAGTAGCGGGAGACACAAAAGAGCAGTTCTTC.

This chain joins TRBV4-3 and TRBJ1-1, with TRBD1 matching over 9 bases. J lost 1 base, V lost 4 bases, and 1 base had no gene match. The CDR3 is 14 residues long. Germline V gene data show CDR1 as LGHNA and CDR2 as YSLEER. The CDR3 loop reads CASSPDRGNTEAFF. CDR3 nucleotides: TGCGCCAGCAGCCCGGACAGGGGGAACACTGAAGCTTTCTTT.

The chain joins TRBV4-3 to TRBJ1-2; 9 nucleotides match TRBD1. The germline V gene encodes CDR1 LGHNA and CDR2 YSLEER. The CDR3 covers 15 residues. The V and J ends lost 0 bases and 4 bases, in that order; junction bases with no gene match: 3. The CDR3 nucleotides read TGCGCCAGCAGCCAAGAGGTGGACAGGGGCTATGGCTACACCTTC. It specifies CASSQEVDRGYGYTF.

The V call is TRBV10-3, the J call TRBJ1-1; weak D call: TRBD1 (5 bases). Germline V CDR1 and CDR2: ENHRY, SYGVKD. V was trimmed by 4 bases and J by 1 base, leaving 10 bases between them. The CDR3 totals 14 residues. The DNA for the CDR3 is TGTGCCATCAGTGGTACAGGACCGAACACTGAAGCTTTCTTT. This codes for CAISGTGPNTEAFF.

This sequence joins TRBV2 and TRBJ1-2; 8 bases match TRBD1. V shed 6 bases, J shed 12 bases, and the junction held 12 bases outside the gene matches. The CDR3 has 13 residues. CDR1 and CDR2 (germline): SNHLY, FYNNEI. CDR3 residues: CASRHQDRVLHTF. CDR3 nucleotides: TGTGCCAGCAGACATCAGGACAGGGTTCTCCACACCTTC. Drawing the rest from reference TRBV2 and TRBJ1-2, the complete variable domain is EPEVTQTPSHQVTQMGQEVILRCVPISNHLYFYWYRQILGQKVEFLVSFYNNEISEKSEIFDDQFSVERPDGSNFTLKIRSTKLEDSAMYFCASRHQDRVLHTFGSGTRLTVV.

The chain is built from TRBV5-1 and TRBJ2-7; TRBD1 agrees at 7 bases. CDR1 and CDR2 (germline): SGHRS, YFSETQ. The CDR3 has 12 residues. The J segment lost 5 bases and the V segment lost 5 bases, leaving 4 bases of the junction unmatched. The CDR3 DNA sequence: TGCGCCAGCAGGGTAACAGGGGACGAGCAGTACTTC. Translating it yields CASRVTGDEQYF.

The gene calls are TRBV28 and TRBJ2-5, with 9 bases lining up with TRBD2. CDR1 and CDR2 from the germline V gene are MDHEN and SYDVKM. The CDR3 covers 17 residues. Unmatched junction bases numbered 14, after V lost 6 bases and J lost 3 bases. This CDR3 reads CASSELTGLATKETQYF. CDR3 in DNA: TGTGCCAGCAGCGAATTAACGGGACTAGCCACAAAAGAGACCCAGTACTTC.

This chain links TRBV4-1 with TRBJ2-3; TRBD2 agrees at 11 bases. From germline, CDR1 is MGHRA and CDR2 YSYEKL. CDR3 length: 17 amino acids. V lost 4 bases and J lost 3; bases outside the gene matches: 9. In nucleotides, the CDR3 is TGCGCCAGCAGCCTAGCGGGAGGGCCTGTTGTGACAGATACGCAGTATTTT. Amino acids: CASSLAGGPVVTDTQYF.

This CDR3 reads CASSFRRDTEAFF. As DNA, the CDR3 is TGTGCCAGCAGCTTCCGCCGGGACACTGAAGCTTTCTTT. The chain links TRBV7-2 to TRBJ1-1, with D unclear. Trimming removed 3 bases at V and 3 bases at J, with 8 bases between. Per germline, CDR1 SGHTA and CDR2 FQGNSA. CDR3 length: 13 amino acids.

The genes are TRBV28 and TRBJ1-5; 8 nucleotides agree with TRBD1. Germline CDR1 is MDHEN and CDR2 is SYDVKM. This CDR3 contains 12 residues. The junction had 1 base not matched to a gene; V was cut back by 6 bases and J by 6 bases. The CDR3 is CASRTGVQPQHF. The CDR3 DNA is TGTGCCAGCAGGACAGGGGTTCAGCCCCAGCATTTT.

The J gene is TRBJ2-5, the V gene TRBV19, with TRBD1 matching 7 bases. The CDR3 has 15 amino acids. V shed 5 bases, J shed 1 base, and the junction held 7 bases outside the gene matches. The germline V gene has CDR1 LNHDA and CDR2 SQIVND (reference sequence). This CDR3 reads CASSPSHRGQETQYF. CDR3 DNA sequence: TGTGCCAGTAGTCCATCCCACAGGGGCCAAGAGACCCAGTACTTC.

This sequence joins TRBV9 and TRBJ2-3, with 7 bases identical to TRBD2. Trimming at V came to 0 bases and at J to 7 bases, leaving 8 bases not matched to a gene. Germline CDR1 is SGDLS and CDR2 is YYNGEE. CDR3 length equals 15 residues. The CDR3 sequence: CASSVAAGDRYTQYF. In DNA form, the CDR3 reads TGTGCCAGCAGCGTAGCTGCGGGGGATCGATATACGCAGTATTTT.

The rearrangement links TRBV28 to TRBJ2-1; D possibly corresponds to TRBD2 (6 bases). Deletions cut 5 bases from V and 4 bases from J, with 18 bases between. The CDR3 is made up of 16 amino acids. Germline values: CDR1 MDHEN, CDR2 SYDVKM. The CDR3 DNA is TGTGCCAGCAGTCACCCCCCCGGGACTGTTTACAATGAGCAGTTCTTC. Translated, it gives CASSHPPGTVYNEQFF. The complete variable domain, with remaining parts taken from reference TRBV28 and TRBJ2-1, reads DVKVTQSSRYLVKRTGEKVFLECVQDMDHENMFWYRQDPGLGLRLIYFSYDVKMKEKGDIPEGYSVSREKKERFSLILESASTNQTSMYLCASSHPPGTVYNEQFFGPGTRLTVL.

This clone was seen a single time. The J gene is TRBJ1-5, the V gene TRBV18, with 8 bases aligning to TRBD1. Trimming took 2 bases from V and 2 from J; bases not matched to a gene: 5. Germline CDR1 and CDR2: KGHSH and LQKENI. The CDR3 is made up of 16 amino acids. Here the CDR3 reads CASSPVDRVGNQPQHF. The CDR3 DNA is TGTGCCAGCTCACCAGTGGACAGGGTGGGCAATCAGCCCCAGCATTTT.

The chain joins TRBV20-1 to TRBJ2-5; a possible D gene is TRBD2 (5 bases). Germline CDR1 is DFQATT and CDR2 is SNEGSKA (reference sequence). The CDR3 runs 11 residues. Trimming cost V 5 bases and J 1 base, with 5 bases left between them. The CDR3 region has the DNA TGCAGTGCTGAGGGCCAAGAGACCCAGTACTTC. Protein sequence: CSAEGQETQYF.

V gene TRBV11-2 combines with J gene TRBJ1-4, with D possibly being TRBD1 (5 bases). The germline gives CDR1 SGHAT, CDR2 FQNNGV. Deletions cut 7 bases from V and 5 bases from J, with 17 bases between. There are 15 residues in the CDR3. The CDR3 nucleotides are TGTGCCAGCACCCAGGGTAGTAATTCCAATGAAAAACTGTTTTTT. Translating it yields CASTQGSNSNEKLFF.

J is TRBJ1-2 and V is TRBV4-1; no clear D gene. Per germline, CDR1 MGHRA and CDR2 YSYEKL. The CDR3 has 16 residues. With 0 bases removed from V and 4 bases from J, the gap between germline ends came to 15 bases. CDR3 residues: CASSQDGREPLYGYTF. The CDR3 DNA is TGCGCCAGCAGCCAAGATGGTAGGGAGCCCCTCTATGGCTACACCTTC.

This clone occurred a few times. The V gene is TRBV30, the J gene TRBJ1-5, with D hard to call. This CDR3 contains 13 residues. The ends were cut back, 3 bases at V and 2 bases at J, with 8 bases in the middle. Germline loops: CDR1 GTSNPN, CDR2 SVGIG (reference sequence). CDR3 sequence reads: CAWSTPGNQPQHF. Here the CDR3 DNA reads TGTGCCTGGAGCACTCCGGGCAATCAGCCCCAGCATTTT.

This chain joins TRBV28 and TRBJ1-2; the match to TRBD1 covers 7 bases. Germline assignment: CDR1 MDHEN and CDR2 SYDVKM. This CDR3 contains 12 residues. V lost 6 bases, J lost 5 bases, and 3 bases stayed unmatched. CDR3 region: CASRKTGYGYTF. DNA of the CDR3: TGTGCCAGCAGGAAGACAGGGTATGGCTACACCTTC.

This clone was counted only a few times. The chain links TRBV10-2 to TRBJ2-2; 11 bases match TRBD2. The germline V gene has CDR1 WSHSY and CDR2 SAAADI. The trim removed 6 bases at V and 5 bases at J, leaving 5 bases unmatched. The CDR3 length is 15 residues. CDR3 in DNA: TGCGCCAGCAGGCTAAGGACTAGCGGGACCGGGGAGCTGTTTTTT. Protein product: CASRLRTSGTGELFF.

This clone has a handful of counts. The CDR3 bases are TGTGCCAGCAGCTTAGAGCGGTTGCGGGAGCAGTACTTC. Encoded protein: CASSLERLREQYF. The chain has TRBV7-2 and TRBJ2-7; D perhaps matches TRBD2 (5 bases). V lost 1 base to trimming and J lost 7 bases, with 11 bases between them. The germline gives CDR1 SGHTA, CDR2 FQGNSA. The CDR3 runs to 13 residues. The variable domain in full, with the rest retrieved from reference TRBV7-2 and TRBJ2-7, is GAGVSQSPSNKVTEKGKDVELRCDPISGHTALYWYRQSLGQGLEFLIYFQGNSAPDKSGLPSDRFSAERTGGSVSTLTIQRTQQEDSAVYLCASSLERLREQYFGPGTRLTVT.